The next 15 T cell receptor beta chains were all read from a single sample in a study of vaccination and CD4 T cells after COVID-19. As for treatment: roughly 10-day PBMC culture with coronavirus spike peptide pools or control peptides (ViraFEST assay). The Oncomine TCR Beta short-read assay was what sequenced the DNA obtained from cultured CD4+ T cells. TCRdb itself ran the PCR reads through MiXCR, one entry per CDR3 protein. The sample gives over 15,000 distinct CDR3 sequences, around 78% of which show up once; 9.5% to 12% is in the top ten. No cognate antigen is known for these TCRs. The material sequenced was CD4+ T cells from blood, cultured in vitro. The receptor set was obtained from a human donor who had recovered from COVID-19.

This clonotype has only one observation. The chain joins TRBV19 to TRBJ1-5; TRBD1 agrees at 7 bases. The CDR3 has 14 amino acids. Germline CDR1 reads LNHDA; CDR2 reads SQIVND (reference sequence). J gave up 4 bases and V 4 bases, and 4 bases lay outside the gene matches. The DNA for the CDR3 is TGTGCCAGTAGTAGGGGGACAGCGAATCAGCCCCAGCATTTT. Translation: CASSRGTANQPQHF.

The gene calls are TRBV7-2 and TRBJ2-5; maybe TRBD2 (6 bases). The germline V and J ends were trimmed by 5 bases and 7 bases, with 11 bases remaining between them. Per the germline V gene, CDR1 is SGHTA and CDR2 is FQGNSA. The CDR3 runs to 12 residues. The CDR3 here is CASSPRGGTQYF. As DNA, the CDR3 is TGTGCCAGCAGCCCGCGGGGTGGGACCCAGTACTTC.

The chain joins TRBV6-1 to TRBJ1-2; D is perhaps TRBD1 (5 bases). Germline V gene data show CDR1 as MNHNS and CDR2 as SASEGT. V lost 7 bases and J 7 bases, leaving 19 bases between the germline ends. The CDR3 has 14 amino acids. In DNA form, the CDR3 reads TGTGCCAGCACTATTCAGGGACCGGCCACTGGCTACACCTTC. This gives the protein CASTIQGPATGYTF.

The rearrangement joins TRBV20-1 to TRBJ1-1; the D gene is possibly TRBD1 (5 bases). V was clipped by 0 bases and J by 0 bases, with 11 bases between them. Germline V gene lookup returns CDR1 DFQATT and CDR2 SNEGSKA (reference sequence). The length of the CDR3 is 15 residues. The CDR3 spells CSARDQQGLNTEAFF. DNA for the CDR3: TGCAGTGCTAGAGATCAGCAGGGCTTGAACACTGAAGCTTTCTTT.

This clonotype has more than one count but fewer than ten. This chain joins TRBV25-1 and TRBJ1-5, with 8 bases lining up with TRBD1. Germline V gives CDR1 MGHDK, CDR2 SYGVNS. Trimming removed 4 bases from V and 4 bases from J; junction bases left unmatched: 3. This CDR3 region has 14 residues. For the CDR3, the DNA is TGTGCCAGCAGTGGACACAGGGGGAATCAGCCCCAGCATTTT. It specifies CASSGHRGNQPQHF. The full variable domain, rest sourced from reference TRBV25-1 and TRBJ1-5, is EADIYQTPRYLVIGTGKKITLECSQTMGHDKMYWYQQDPGMELHLIHYSYGVNSTEKGDLSSESTVSRIRTEHFPLTLESARPSHTSQYLCASSGHRGNQPQHFGDGTRLSIL.

In nucleotides, the CDR3 is TGTGCCAGCAGCTTCCCCCCGGGGCGCACTGAAGCTTTCTTT. Translated, it gives CASSFPPGRTEAFF. The gene calls are TRBV7-9 and TRBJ1-1; a possible D gene is TRBD1 (5 bases). CDR1 SEHNR and CDR2 FQNEAQ come from the germline V gene (reference sequence). This CDR3 has 14 amino acids. Trimming pared 3 bases from V and 4 bases from J, leaving 12 bases between.

V and J are TRBV30 and TRBJ1-6; the D is unclear. This CDR3 comprises 11 residues. Germline values: CDR1 GTSNPN, CDR2 SVGIG (reference sequence). Deletions cut 3 bases from V and 10 bases from J, with 7 bases between. The chain's CDR3 is CAWSGSSPLHF. The CDR3 coding sequence is TGTGCCTGGAGCGGGTCCTCACCCCTCCACTTT.

V is TRBV27 and J is TRBJ2-3, with TRBD2 identical over 12 bases. Germline CDR1 is MNHEY and CDR2 is SMNVEV (reference sequence). The CDR3 has 15 amino acids. Trimming removed 6 bases from V and 4 bases from J; junction bases left unmatched: 5. The CDR3 DNA follows: TGTGCCAGCAGCAGTCTAGCGGGAGGGGCAGATACGCAGTATTTT. Encoded protein: CASSSLAGGADTQYF.

The chain's CDR3 is CSAPDRSSYEQYF. The CDR3 coding sequence is TGCAGTGCACCTGACAGGAGCTCCTACGAGCAGTACTTC. This chain joins TRBV20-1 and TRBJ2-7, with D tentatively TRBD1 (6 bases). This CDR3 comprises 13 residues. The germline CDR1 and CDR2 sequences are DFQATT and SNEGSKA (reference sequence). Trimming took 6 bases from V and 0 from J, leaving 12 bases between them.

This clonotype occurred once. The chain carries TRBV7-9 and TRBJ1-6; D not certain. V lost 5 bases and J 11 bases, leaving 19 bases between the germline ends. The length of the CDR3 is 15 residues. Germline V gives CDR1 SEHNR, CDR2 FQNEAQ (reference sequence). The CDR3 spells CASSTDRAPSPPLHF. CDR3 in DNA: TGTGCCAGCAGCACCGACCGGGCCCCAAGCCCACCCCTCCACTTT.

This clonotype was found once. The J gene is TRBJ2-2, the V gene TRBV7-3; D remains ambiguous. The CDR3 runs 13 residues. The V end lost 4 bases, the J end lost 7 bases, and 10 bases lay between the germline ends. Germline V lookup: CDR1 SGHTA, CDR2 FQGTGA. Written as DNA, the CDR3 is TGTGCCAGCAGCTCCTTTTACGGCGGGGAGCTGTTTTTT. The encoded protein is CASSSFYGGELFF.

This chain uses TRBV6-1 with TRBJ1-1; D remains unclear. The CDR3 has 11 amino acids. CDR1 and CDR2 (germline): MNHNS, SASEGT. The V end lost 7 bases, the J end lost 5 bases, and 8 bases lay between the germline ends. The CDR3 sequence is CASTIKTEAFF. The CDR3 DNA reads as TGTGCCAGCACCATCAAGACTGAAGCTTTCTTT.

The chain is built from TRBV20-1 and TRBJ2-2; 10 bases agree with TRBD2. In germline, CDR1 is DFQATT, CDR2 SNEGSKA (reference sequence). The ends lost 4 bases at V and 3 bases at J; junction bases unmatched: 5. The CDR3 consists of 15 residues. The CDR3 region is CSAKAGGLDTGELFF. In nucleotides, the CDR3 is TGCAGTGCTAAAGCGGGAGGGCTGGACACCGGGGAGCTGTTTTTT.

This clonotype has just a few counts. The chain carries TRBV20-1 and TRBJ1-5; D unclear. Trimming shortened V by 6 bases and J by 2 bases, and 14 bases separated the two germline ends. CDR1 and CDR2 (germline): DFQATT, SNEGSKA (reference sequence). The length of the CDR3 is 14 residues. The DNA for the CDR3 is TGCAGTGCAGAGGTGGGTGGCGGCAATCAGCCCCAGCATTTT. Its protein is CSAEVGGGNQPQHF.

This clonotype has just a few counts. This chain uses TRBV18 with TRBJ1-6, with 9 bases matching TRBD1. CDR1 is KGHSH, CDR2 LQKENI, per germline. This CDR3 is 15 amino acids long. V was clipped by 2 bases and J by 14 bases; unmatched bases: 10. Here the CDR3 DNA reads TGTGCCAGCTCACCAGGAGGGACAGGGCTCATCACCCTCCACTTT. This gives the protein CASSPGGTGLITLHF. Based on the CDR3 plus reference TRBV18 and TRBJ1-6, the full variable domain is NAGVMQNPRHLVRRRGQEARLRCSPMKGHSHVYWYRQLPEEGLKFMVYLQKENIIDESGMPKERFSAEFPKEGPSILRIQQVVRGDSAAYFCASSPGGTGLITLHFGNGTRLTVT.